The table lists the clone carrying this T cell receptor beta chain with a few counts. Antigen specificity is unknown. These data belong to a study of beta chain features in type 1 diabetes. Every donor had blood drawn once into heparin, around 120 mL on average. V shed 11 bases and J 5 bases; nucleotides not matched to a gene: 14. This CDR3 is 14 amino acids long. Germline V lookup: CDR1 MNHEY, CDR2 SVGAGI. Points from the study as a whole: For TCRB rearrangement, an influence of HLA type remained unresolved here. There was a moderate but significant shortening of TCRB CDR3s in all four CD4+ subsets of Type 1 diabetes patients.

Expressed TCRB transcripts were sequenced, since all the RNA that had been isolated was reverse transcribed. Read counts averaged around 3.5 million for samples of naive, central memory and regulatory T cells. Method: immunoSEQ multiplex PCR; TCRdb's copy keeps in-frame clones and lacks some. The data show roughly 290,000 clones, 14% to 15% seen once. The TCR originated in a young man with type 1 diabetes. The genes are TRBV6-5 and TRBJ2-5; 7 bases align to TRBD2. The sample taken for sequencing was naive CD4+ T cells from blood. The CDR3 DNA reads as TGTGCCTCCCAGCCCGGCGGGAGAGTGGAGACCCAGTACTTC. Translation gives CASQPGGRVETQYF.